The entry below gives a single T cell receptor (beta chain) sequence along with its context. The record originates from a study of T cells in localized non-small cell lung cancer. V dropped 4 bases and J dropped 8; count of bases not matched to a gene: 11. The CDR3 extends over 16 amino acids. CDR1 and CDR2 (germline): SEHNR, FQNEAQ (reference sequence). The data were produced by immunoSEQ multiplex PCR, yet TCRdb's version contains in-frame clones alone and is incomplete. Among 25,000 to 35,000 clones listed, about 89% were seen once. The source is a female donor aged 60 or older with stage I lung adenocarcinoma. This chain links TRBV7-9 with TRBJ1-4, with 9 bases fitting TRBD1. Source: peripheral blood, taken before any cancer treatment. CDR3 in amino acids: CASSYFIGQGWEKLFF. As DNA, the CDR3 is TGTGCCAGCAGCTACTTCATTGGACAGGGGTGGGAAAAACTGTTTTTT.